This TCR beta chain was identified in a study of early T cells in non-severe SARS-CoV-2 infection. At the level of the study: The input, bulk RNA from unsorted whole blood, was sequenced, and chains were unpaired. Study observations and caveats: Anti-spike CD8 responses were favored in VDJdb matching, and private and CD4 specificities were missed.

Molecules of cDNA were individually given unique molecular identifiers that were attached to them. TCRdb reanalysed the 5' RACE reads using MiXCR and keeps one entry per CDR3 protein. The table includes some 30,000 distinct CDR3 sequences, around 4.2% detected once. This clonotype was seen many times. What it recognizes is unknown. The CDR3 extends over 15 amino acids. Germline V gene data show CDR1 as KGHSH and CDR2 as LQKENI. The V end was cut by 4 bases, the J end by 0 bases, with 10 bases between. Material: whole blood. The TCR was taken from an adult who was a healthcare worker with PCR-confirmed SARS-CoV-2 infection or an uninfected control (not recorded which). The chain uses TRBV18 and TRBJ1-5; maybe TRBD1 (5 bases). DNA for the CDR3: TGTGCCAGCTCACGGGGGGGAGATAGCAATCAGCCCCAGCATTTT. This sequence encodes CASSRGGDSNQPQHF. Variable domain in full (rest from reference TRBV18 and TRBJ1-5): NAGVMQNPRHLVRRRGQEARLRCSPMKGHSHVYWYRQLPEEGLKFMVYLQKENIIDESGMPKERFSAEFPKEGPSILRIQQVVRGDSAAYFCASSRGGDSNQPQHFGDGTRLSIL.